This T cell receptor beta chain emerged from a study of blood T cell repertoires in COVID-19 (dated by TCRdb to the early 2020s). Regarding the complete study: Samples from collaborators originated in the United States, Italy and Spain and spanned both the acute and convalescent phases of COVID-19. Where available, HLA class I and class II types were obtained from metadata supplied by the sample provider rather than from assay-based typing. The material from the prospective study consisted of cDNA or gDNA derived from T cells, B-cell-depleted T cells, or PBMCs. Subjects who had been exposed to COVID-19, were actively infected with it, or had recovered from it provided the deeply sampled blood TCRbeta repertoires that made up the dataset. The repertoires were released in a freely available public database meant as a resource for research on the immune response to SARS-CoV-2. The samples were drawn from two sources: the first 160 participants of the ongoing ImmuneRACE study, and about 1,300 subjects contributed by 6 global collaborators. Nearly every sample came with metadata listing a de-identified subject ID, COVID-19 status, age in years and sex.

TCRbeta CDR3 regions were amplified from genomic DNA by means of the immunoSEQ Assay, a bias-controlled multiplex PCR. Per the original workflow: Nucleated cell counts per sample were estimated from amplification of reference gene primers within the assay. To quantify the absolute abundance of each unique TCRbeta CDR3 rearrangement, sequence reads were collapsed and filtered. Productive Simpson clonality was computed per sample as the square root of Simpson's diversity index over productive rearrangements. TCRdb mirrors the immuneACCESS table, restricted to in-frame sequences. Some clones are absent from its copies; in checked studies, under half trace to an unresolved V gene, and the reason for the others is unknown. For V, J and clone size, that table is used; D and trimming come from the DNA. The sample contains approximately 170,000 clones, about 90% of them found a single time. The ten largest make up 3% to 4% of the sample.

The CDR3 numbers 16 residues from cysteine through phenylalanine. Left in the record is the CDR3 DNA by itself, 48 bases read in frame from the first base. CDR1 is given as SGHNT and CDR2 as YYREEE, both from the germline V gene (reference sequence). Here V drops 0 bases and J drops 5 bases, and the junction holds 5 bases not matched to any gene. Whole blood was collected in K2EDTA tubes by collaborating institutions according to the institutions' own protocols. For TCRbeta analysis, collaborators shipped samples as frozen whole blood, isolated PBMCs, or DNA extracted from either of those sample types. Results the study describes overall, beyond this receptor: The amount of clinical and demographic metadata varied by source and participant and was provided uncurated.

About this clone: Its antigen remains unidentified. Base quality data are lacking; no much larger clone is found one base away.

The sequence links TRBV5-4 to TRBJ2-2; 9 middle bases align to TRBD1. The sample was peripheral blood. This receptor was obtained from an older woman with acute or convalescent COVID-19. The DNA reads as follows: TGTGCCAGCAGCTTGGGGGGGACAGGGTGGACCGGGGAGCTGTTTTTT. Translated, this is CASSLGGTGWTGELFF. Here the CDR3 is joined to the reference TRBV5-4 and TRBJ2-2 genes, and the full variable domain is: ETGVTQSPTHLIKTRGQQVTLRCSSQSGHNTVSWYQQALGQGPQFIFQYYREEENGRGNFPPRFSGLQFPNYSSELNVNALELDDSALYLCASSLGGTGWTGELFFGEGSRLTVL.